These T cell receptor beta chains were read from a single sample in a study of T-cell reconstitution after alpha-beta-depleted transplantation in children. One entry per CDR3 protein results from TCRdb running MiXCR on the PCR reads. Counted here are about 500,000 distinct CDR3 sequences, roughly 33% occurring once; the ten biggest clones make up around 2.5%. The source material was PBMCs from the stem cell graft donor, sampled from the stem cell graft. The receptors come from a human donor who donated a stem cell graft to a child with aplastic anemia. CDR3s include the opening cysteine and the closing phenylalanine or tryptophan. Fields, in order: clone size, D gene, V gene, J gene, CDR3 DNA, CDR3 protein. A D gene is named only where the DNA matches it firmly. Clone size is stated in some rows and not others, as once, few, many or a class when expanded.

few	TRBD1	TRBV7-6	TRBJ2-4	TGTGCCAGCAGCTTAGGGTCCGGACAGGGGGTCAATATTCAGTACTTC	CASSLGSGQGVNIQYF
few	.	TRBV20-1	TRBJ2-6	TGCAGTGCTAGAGGGGGTCCGCACTCTGGGGCCAACGTCCTGACTTTC	CSARGGPHSGANVLTF
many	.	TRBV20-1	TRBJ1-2	TGCAGTGCTAGTTCCGGGGTCGGCTATGGCTACACCTTC	CSASSGVGYGYTF
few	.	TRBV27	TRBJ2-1	TGTGCCACCCGAACCTTAGTACGGGGGAGCCCCTACAATGAGCAGTTCTTC	CATRTLVRGSPYNEQFF
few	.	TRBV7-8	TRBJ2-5	TGTGCCAGCAGCTTAGGTCCGGCAGAGACCCAGTACTTC	CASSLGPAETQYF
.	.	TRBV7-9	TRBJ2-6	TGTGCCAGCAGCTTTGACAGATCTGGGGCCAACGTCCTGACTTTC	CASSFDRSGANVLTF
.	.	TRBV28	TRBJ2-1	TGTGCCAGCAGCGGGGCCCCCTCCTACAATGACCAGTTCTTC	CASSGAPSYNDQFF
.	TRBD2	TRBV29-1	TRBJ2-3	TGCAGCGTTGATTACACGGGCGGTAGCGGGAGAGGCGGGACAGATACGCAGTATTTT	CSVDYTGGSGRGGTDTQYF
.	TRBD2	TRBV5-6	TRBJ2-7	TGTGCCAGCAGCACGGGACTAGCGGGAGTTTCTAACGAGCAGTACTTC	CASSTGLAGVSNEQYF
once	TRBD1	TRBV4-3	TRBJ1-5	TGCGCCAGCAGCCAACAACAGGGGTTCAATCAGCCCCAGCATTTT	CASSQQQGFNQPQHF
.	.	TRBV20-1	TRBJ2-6	TGCAGTGCTAGACCGGACGGAGGCTCTGGGGCCAACGTCCTGACTTTC	CSARPDGGSGANVLTF
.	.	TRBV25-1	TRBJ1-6	TGTGCCAGCAGTCCTTTTGATGGCTCCTATAATTCACCCCTCCACTTT	CASSPFDGSYNSPLHF
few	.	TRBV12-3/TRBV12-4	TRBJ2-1	TGTGCCAGCAGCCTAACGGCAGGGGTTCCCTACAATGAGCAGTTCTTC	CASSLTAGVPYNEQFF
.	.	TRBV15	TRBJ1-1	TGTGCCACCAGCAGAGATCTGCCGACTGAAGCTTTCTTT	CATSRDLPTEAFF
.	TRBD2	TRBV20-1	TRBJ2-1	TGCAGTGCGTGGGGACAGATTAGCGGGAGCTCCTACAATGAGCAGTTCTTC	CSAWGQISGSSYNEQFF